The 20 T cell receptor beta chains reported below all come from one sample, sequenced in a study of OX40 agonist ivuxolimab in advanced cancers. This table comes from immunoSEQ multiplex PCR, and its TCRdb copy is limited to in-frame clones, with some not included. This table holds approximately 71,000 clones, 70% to 85% found once. The material was CD4+ or CD8+ T cells sorted from blood, obtained in a trial of the OX40 agonist ivuxolimab. These receptors originate from an adult with an advanced solid tumor such as melanoma, head and neck, liver or kidney cancer.

For this clone: At the DNA level, this CDR3 is encoded by other sequences in the same sample as well. The V gene is TRBV6-5, the J gene TRBJ1-3; the match to TRBD1 covers 7 bases. Germline-derived CDR1 and CDR2 are MNHEY and SVGAGI. The CDR3 contains 14 residues. The V and J ends lost 6 bases and 1 base, in that order; junction bases with no gene match: 3. CDR3 nucleotides: TGTGCCAGCAGCCCAGGGGGTTCTGGAAACACCATATATTTT. Its translation is CASSPGGSGNTIYF.

The genes are TRBV7-6 and TRBJ2-5; 9 nucleotides agree with TRBD2. CDR3 length equals 15 residues. Losses at the gene ends were 1 base for V and 5 bases for J; bases not matched to a gene: 5. The V gene's germline CDR1 is SGHVS and CDR2 FNYEAQ. CDR3 nucleotides: TGTGCCAGCAGCTTAGTTCCTAGCGGGGCGGAGACCCAGTACTTC. Its protein product is CASSLVPSGAETQYF.

This clone was detected a few times. V usage is TRBV9 and J usage is TRBJ2-7, with 8 positions matching TRBD2. Per the germline V gene, CDR1 is SGDLS and CDR2 is YYNGEE. The CDR3 runs to 14 residues. J was trimmed by 1 base and V by 3 bases; bases with no gene match: 3. The DNA of the CDR3 is TGTGCCAGCAGCGAGCGGGAGTGGTCCTACGAGCAGTACTTC. This translates into CASSEREWSYEQYF. Drawing the rest from reference TRBV9 and TRBJ2-7, the complete variable domain is DSGVTQTPKHLITATGQRVTLRCSPRSGDLSVYWYQQSLDQGLQFLIQYYNGEERAKGNILERFSAQQFPDLHSELNLSSLELGDSALYFCASSEREWSYEQYFGPGTRLTVT.

The CDR3 protein is CASSTGTGGYETQYF. The CDR3 coding sequence is TGTGCCAGCAGCACCGGGACAGGGGGCTATGAGACCCAGTACTTC. The chain joins TRBV7-2 to TRBJ2-5; TRBD1 aligns across 12 bases. Germline lookup yields CDR1 SGHTA and CDR2 FQGNSA. The CDR3 extends over 15 amino acids. The V segment lost 5 bases and the J segment 5 bases; nucleotides outside the gene matches: 6.

The genes are TRBV28 and TRBJ2-7; D unresolved. There are 14 residues in the CDR3. The V and J ends lost 7 bases and 3 bases respectively, with 16 bases between them. Germline V gives CDR1 MDHEN, CDR2 SYDVKM. Here the CDR3 DNA reads TGTGCCAGCATGGCTGGCGGAGAAATCTACGAGCAGTACTTC. The encoded protein is CASMAGGEIYEQYF.

This clone was found a few times. DNA for the CDR3: TGTGCCAGCAGCAAGACGGAAAATGGCTACACCTTC. Translated, it gives CASSKTENGYTF. V is TRBV7-7 and J is TRBJ1-2; D remains unclear. V gave up 5 bases and J gave up 6 bases, with 10 bases separating them. Germline-derived CDR1 and CDR2 are SSHAT and FNYEAQ (reference sequence). The CDR3 runs 12 residues.

This clone was seen a few times. The chain uses TRBV15 and TRBJ2-2, with D possibly TRBD2 on 5 matching bases. Germline V lookup: CDR1 LNHNV, CDR2 YYDKDF (reference sequence). Trimming left V 6 bases short and J 2 bases short, with 13 bases between. The length of the CDR3 is 15 residues. CDR3 sequence reads: CATRARAANTGELFF. The CDR3 DNA follows: TGTGCCACCAGAGCGAGGGCGGCCAACACCGGGGAGCTGTTTTTT.

The J gene is TRBJ2-5, the V gene TRBV28; 7 nucleotides agree with TRBD2. J was trimmed by 5 bases and V by 4 bases; bases with no gene match: 10. Germline V gene data show CDR1 as MDHEN and CDR2 as SYDVKM. CDR3 length: 15 residues. The CDR3 loop is CASSSEREGTETQYF. The DNA for the CDR3 is TGTGCCAGCAGTTCCGAGCGGGAAGGGACGGAGACCCAGTACTTC.

This clone was picked up one time. The J gene is TRBJ2-5, the V gene TRBV7-9; D gene uncertain. With 0 bases removed from V and 5 bases from J, the gap between germline ends came to 10 bases. CDR1 is SEHNR and CDR2 is FQNEAQ in the germline V gene (reference sequence). This CDR3 comprises 14 residues. The CDR3 coding sequence is TGTGCCAGCAGCTTAGCGGGGTCCTGGGAGACCCAGTACTTC. Its translation: CASSLAGSWETQYF.

The CDR3 DNA is TGTGCCAGCAGCACCCAAACAGGGTCCAGTATCTACGAGCAGTACTTC. Translating it yields CASSTQTGSSIYEQYF. This sequence joins TRBV7-3 and TRBJ2-7; TRBD1 might be the D (6 bases). CDR3 length equals 16 residues. Germline loops: CDR1 SGHTA, CDR2 FQGTGA. Trimming removed 5 bases from V and 3 bases from J, with 20 bases in between.

The chain recombines TRBV6-5 with TRBJ2-1; 8 bases line up with TRBD2. Germline V gene data show CDR1 as MNHEY and CDR2 as SVGAGI. J lost 8 bases, V lost 5 bases, and 8 bases had no gene match. The CDR3 has 14 amino acids. CDR3 region: CASSPTGTRDEQFF. As DNA, the CDR3 is TGTGCCAGCAGTCCCACCGGGACTAGGGATGAGCAGTTCTTC.

CDR3 DNA sequence: TGCGCCAGCAGCCCTTTGGGGGGGCAACAAGAGACCCAGTACTTC. It translates to CASSPLGGQQETQYF. The V call is TRBV5-1, the J call TRBJ2-5, with a tentative D call TRBD2 (7 bases). This CDR3 is 15 amino acids long. The V gene lost 4 bases and the J gene lost 2 bases, with 15 bases spanning the gap. Germline V gene sequence: CDR1 SGHRS, CDR2 YFSETQ. The variable domain in full, with the rest retrieved from reference TRBV5-1 and TRBJ2-5, is KAGVTQTPRYLIKTRGQQVTLSCSPISGHRSVSWYQQTPGQGLQFLFEYFSETQRNKGNFPGRFSGRQFSNSRSEMNVSTLELGDSALYLCASSPLGGQQETQYFGPGTRLLVL.

This chain connects TRBV18 to TRBJ1-1, with a weak D call TRBD1 (5 bases). Germline CDR1 and CDR2: KGHSH and LQKENI. This CDR3 region has 13 residues. V lost 3 bases to trimming and J lost 3 bases, with 8 bases between them. The CDR3 loop is CASSPQGHTEAFF. The CDR3 coding sequence is TGTGCCAGCTCACCCCAGGGTCACACTGAAGCTTTCTTT.

The chain is built from TRBV5-1 and TRBJ2-2, with 9 bases aligning to TRBD2. Germline V gives CDR1 SGHRS, CDR2 YFSETQ. The length of the CDR3 is 16 residues. V lost 4 bases and J lost 0; bases outside the gene matches: 4. The DNA of the CDR3 is TGCGCCAGCAGCAAGATAGCGGGGGCGAACACCGGGGAGCTGTTTTTT. Its protein product is CASSKIAGANTGELFF.

The chain couples TRBV30 to TRBJ2-5; 8 bases fit TRBD2. This CDR3 is 14 amino acids long. Germline V gene sequence: CDR1 GTSNPN, CDR2 SVGIG (reference sequence). V was clipped by 3 bases and J by 1 base; unmatched bases: 4. The CDR3 loop reads CAWRTTSAQETQYF. DNA of the CDR3: TGTGCCTGGAGGACGACTAGCGCCCAAGAGACCCAGTACTTC.

The gene calls are TRBV7-2 and TRBJ2-1, with D perhaps given as TRBD1 or TRBD2 (5 bases each). Trimming left V 8 bases short and J 12 bases short, with 14 bases between. The germline V gene encodes CDR1 SGHTA and CDR2 FQGNSA. The CDR3 covers 11 residues. CDR3 in DNA: TGTGCCAGCGGACAAGGGACCTCGCAGTTCTTC. Its protein is CASGQGTSQFF.

J is TRBJ2-2 and V is TRBV6-5; D call uncertain. Trimming shortened V by 2 bases and J by 7 bases, and 8 bases separated the two germline ends. The CDR3 is 13 residues long. Germline CDR1 MNHEY, CDR2 SVGAGI. The CDR3 DNA follows: TGTGCCAGCAGTTACGGGCGGCTCGGGGAGCTGTTTTTT. It encodes CASSYGRLGELFF.

V usage is TRBV28 and J usage is TRBJ2-3; D may be TRBD1 or TRBD2 (5 bases each). This CDR3 is built from 15 residues. Trimming took 8 bases from V and 2 from J, leaving 17 bases between them. From germline, CDR1 is MDHEN and CDR2 SYDVKM. CDR3 in amino acids: CASSGRLAPTDTQYF. In DNA, the CDR3 is TGTGCCAGCTCGGGGCGGCTAGCCCCCACAGATACGCAGTATTTT.

The CDR3 loop is CASSYRPNPNQPQHF. The CDR3 bases are TGTGCCAGCTCGTATAGACCGAATCCCAATCAGCCCCAGCATTTT. The chain links TRBV18 to TRBJ1-5; D gene ambiguous. CDR3 size: 15 residues. With 6 bases removed from V and 3 bases from J, the gap between germline ends came to 15 bases. Germline CDR1 is KGHSH and CDR2 is LQKENI.

The gene calls are TRBV29-1 and TRBJ2-5; perhaps D is TRBD1 or TRBD2 (5 bases each). Per germline, CDR1 SQVTM and CDR2 ANQGSEA. Trimming took 6 bases from V and 1 from J, leaving 24 bases between them. CDR3 length equals 17 residues. CDR3 coding DNA: TGCAGCGTCCGAAGAAGAATTCAGGGTGAGGGCCAAGAGACCCAGTACTTC. It yields the protein CSVRRRIQGEGQETQYF.